The entry below gives a single T cell receptor beta chain sequence along with its context. The data were obtained in a study of T cell changes during pregnancy in multiple sclerosis. Clones were read by immunoSEQ multiplex PCR, and TCRdb kept only the in-frame ones, dropping some. The table lists about 15,000 clones, roughly 83% of them singletons. The trim removed 4 bases at V and 7 bases at J, leaving 3 bases unmatched. The CDR3 extends over 13 amino acids. Germline assignment: CDR1 SNHLY and CDR2 FYNNEI. The chain uses TRBV2 and TRBJ2-2; 7 positions agree with TRBD2. The sample here was CD8+ T cells from peripheral blood mononuclear cells, taken after pregnancy. The source is a female donor in good health, enrolled as a control in a pregnancy study. The CDR3 DNA sequence: TGTGCCAGCAGTGGTGGGAGGGGCGGGGAGCTGTTTTTT. It is translated as CASSGGRGGELFF.